This TCR beta chain derives from a study of blood T cell repertoires in COVID-19. Study background: Sources were T cells, B-cell-depleted T cells, or PBMCs; the material itself was cDNA or gDNA.

In the original analysis: Amplification from reference gene primers served as the basis for estimated nucleated cell counts. Using immunoSEQ multiplex PCR, the repertoire was profiled, and TCRdb retains in-frame clones only, with some absent. The V and J calls and clone size come from that table; D and trimming were worked out from the DNA. The sample has more than 250,000 clones; about 91% are singletons. Sequences were obtained from peripheral blood. The sequence came from a woman aged 30 to 39 with COVID-19, enrolled during active disease.

The CDR3 loop reads CASSEGGIYGYTF. The DNA of the CDR3 is TGTGCCAGCAGTGAAGGCGGGATCTATGGCTACACCTTC. The rearrangement joins TRBV2 to TRBJ1-2, with D hard to call. V lost 1 base, J lost 4 bases, and 7 bases lay in between. The CDR3 totals 13 residues. Germline values: CDR1 SNHLY, CDR2 FYNNEI.